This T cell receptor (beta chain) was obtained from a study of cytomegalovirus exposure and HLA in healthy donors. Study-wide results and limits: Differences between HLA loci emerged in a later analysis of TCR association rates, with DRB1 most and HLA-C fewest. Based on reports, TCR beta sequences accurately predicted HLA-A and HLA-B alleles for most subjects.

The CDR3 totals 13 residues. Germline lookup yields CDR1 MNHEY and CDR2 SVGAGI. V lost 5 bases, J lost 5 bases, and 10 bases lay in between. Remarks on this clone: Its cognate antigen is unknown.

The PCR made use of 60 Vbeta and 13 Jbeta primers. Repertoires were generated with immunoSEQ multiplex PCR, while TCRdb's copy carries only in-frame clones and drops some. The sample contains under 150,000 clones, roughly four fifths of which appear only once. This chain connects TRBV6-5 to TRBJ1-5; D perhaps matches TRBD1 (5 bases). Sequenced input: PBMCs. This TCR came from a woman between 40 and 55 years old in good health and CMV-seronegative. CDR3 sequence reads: CASSEVGDQPQHF. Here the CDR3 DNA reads TGTGCCAGCAGTGAAGTAGGGGATCAGCCCCAGCATTTT.